This T cell receptor beta chain is drawn from a study of technical replicates of blood from a handful of donors. The germline V and J ends were trimmed by 5 bases and 2 bases, with 13 bases remaining between them. Germline V gene lookup returns CDR1 MGHDK and CDR2 SYGVNS. This CDR3 comprises 15 residues. TCRdb's table, derived via immunoSEQ multiplex PCR, lists solely in-frame clones and lacks some. The table records about 88,000 clones, 85% to 95% of them present only once. The gene calls are TRBV25-1 and TRBJ2-1; D may be TRBD2 (6 bases). This clonotype was sampled from a human donor in good health. The specimen sequenced was T cells isolated from PBMCs. DNA of the CDR3: TGTGCCAGCAGTTGGGACTCCGCCGCCTACAATGAGCAGTTCTTC. Translated, it gives CASSWDSAAYNEQFF.